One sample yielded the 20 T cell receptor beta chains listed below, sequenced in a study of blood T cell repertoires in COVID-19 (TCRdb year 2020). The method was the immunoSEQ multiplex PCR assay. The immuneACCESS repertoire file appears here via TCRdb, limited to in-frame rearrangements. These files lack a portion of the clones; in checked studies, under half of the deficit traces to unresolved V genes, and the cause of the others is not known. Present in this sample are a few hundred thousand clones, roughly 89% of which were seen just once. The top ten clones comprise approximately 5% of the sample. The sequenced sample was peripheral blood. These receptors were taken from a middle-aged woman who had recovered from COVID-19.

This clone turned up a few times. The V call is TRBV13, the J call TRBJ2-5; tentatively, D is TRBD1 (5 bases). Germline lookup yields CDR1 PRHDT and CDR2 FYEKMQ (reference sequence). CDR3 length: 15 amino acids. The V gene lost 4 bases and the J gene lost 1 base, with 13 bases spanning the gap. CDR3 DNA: TGTGCCAGCAGCTCGGGCAAGGGGCCCCAAGAGACCCAGTACTTC. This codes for CASSSGKGPQETQYF.

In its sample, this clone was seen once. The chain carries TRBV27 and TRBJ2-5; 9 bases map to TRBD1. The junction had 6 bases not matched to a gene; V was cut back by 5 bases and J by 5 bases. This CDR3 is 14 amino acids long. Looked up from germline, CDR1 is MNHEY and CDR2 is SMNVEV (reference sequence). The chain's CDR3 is CASSMTGGMETQYF. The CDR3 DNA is TGTGCCAGCAGTATGACAGGGGGAATGGAGACCCAGTACTTC.

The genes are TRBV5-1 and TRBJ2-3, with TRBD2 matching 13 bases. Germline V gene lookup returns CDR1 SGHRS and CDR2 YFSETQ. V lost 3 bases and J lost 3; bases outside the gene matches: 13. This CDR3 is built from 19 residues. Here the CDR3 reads CASSWDATGLAGATDTQYF. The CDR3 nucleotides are TGCGCCAGCAGCTGGGACGCAACAGGACTAGCGGGGGCAACAGATACGCAGTATTTT.

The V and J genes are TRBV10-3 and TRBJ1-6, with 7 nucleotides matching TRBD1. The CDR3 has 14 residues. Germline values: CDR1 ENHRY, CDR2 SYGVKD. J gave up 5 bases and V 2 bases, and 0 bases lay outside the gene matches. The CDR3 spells CAISETGDNSPLHF. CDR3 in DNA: TGTGCCATCAGTGAGACAGGGGATAATTCACCCCTCCACTTT.

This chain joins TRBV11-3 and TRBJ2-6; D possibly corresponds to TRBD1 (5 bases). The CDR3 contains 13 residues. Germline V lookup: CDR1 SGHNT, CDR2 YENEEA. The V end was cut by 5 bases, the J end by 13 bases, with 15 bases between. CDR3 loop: CASSPRGPGVLTF. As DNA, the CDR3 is TGTGCCAGCAGCCCCCGAGGACCAGGGGTCCTGACTTTC.

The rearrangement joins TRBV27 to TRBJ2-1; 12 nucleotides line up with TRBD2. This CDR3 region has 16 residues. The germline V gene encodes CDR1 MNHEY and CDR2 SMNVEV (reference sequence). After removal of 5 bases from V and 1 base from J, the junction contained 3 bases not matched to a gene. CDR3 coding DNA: TGTGCCAGCAGTGGGACTAGCGGGCGTTCCTACAATGAGCAGTTCTTC. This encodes CASSGTSGRSYNEQFF.

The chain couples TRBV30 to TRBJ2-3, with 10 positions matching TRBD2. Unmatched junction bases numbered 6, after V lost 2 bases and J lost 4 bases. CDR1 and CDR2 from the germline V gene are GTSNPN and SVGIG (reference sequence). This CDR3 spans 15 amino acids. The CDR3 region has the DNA TGTGCCTGGAGTAGGGCTAGCGGGGGCTCAGATACGCAGTATTTT. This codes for CAWSRASGGSDTQYF.

The chain's CDR3 is CASSTTGITGELFF. Written as DNA, the CDR3 is TGTGCCAGCAGCACGACAGGGATCACCGGGGAGCTGTTTTTT. The V call is TRBV6-4, the J call TRBJ2-2, with TRBD1 matching over 7 bases. Germline lookup yields CDR1 MRHNA and CDR2 SNTAGT. After removal of 6 bases from V and 4 bases from J, the junction contained 5 bases not matched to a gene. This CDR3 is 14 amino acids long.

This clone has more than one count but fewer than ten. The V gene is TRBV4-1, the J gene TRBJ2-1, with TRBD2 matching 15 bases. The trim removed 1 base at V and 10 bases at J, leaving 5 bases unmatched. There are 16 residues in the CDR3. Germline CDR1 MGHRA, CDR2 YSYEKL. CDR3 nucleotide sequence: TGCGCCAGCAGCCAAGGGGCTGGACTAGCGGGAGGGGAGCAGTTCTTC. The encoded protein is CASSQGAGLAGGEQFF.

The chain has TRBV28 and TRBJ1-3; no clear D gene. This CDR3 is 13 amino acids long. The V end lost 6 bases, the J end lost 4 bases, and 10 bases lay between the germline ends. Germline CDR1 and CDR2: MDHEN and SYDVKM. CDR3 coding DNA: TGTGCCAGCAGAAGAGGGTACGGAAACACCATATATTTT. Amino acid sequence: CASRRGYGNTIYF.

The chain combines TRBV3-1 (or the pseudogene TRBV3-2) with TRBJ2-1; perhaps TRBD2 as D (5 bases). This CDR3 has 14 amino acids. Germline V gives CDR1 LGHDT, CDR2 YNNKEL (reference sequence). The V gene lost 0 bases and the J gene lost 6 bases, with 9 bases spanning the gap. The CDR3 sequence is CASSQDIGGNEQFF. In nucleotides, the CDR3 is TGTGCCAGCAGCCAAGATATAGGAGGCAATGAGCAGTTCTTC.

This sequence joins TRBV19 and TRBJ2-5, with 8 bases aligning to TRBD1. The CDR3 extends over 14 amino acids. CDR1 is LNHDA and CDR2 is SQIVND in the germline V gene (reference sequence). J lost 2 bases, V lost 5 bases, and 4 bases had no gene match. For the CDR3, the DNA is TGTGCCAGTAGTTTTACAGGGGGGCAAGAGACCCAGTACTTC. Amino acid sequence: CASSFTGGQETQYF.

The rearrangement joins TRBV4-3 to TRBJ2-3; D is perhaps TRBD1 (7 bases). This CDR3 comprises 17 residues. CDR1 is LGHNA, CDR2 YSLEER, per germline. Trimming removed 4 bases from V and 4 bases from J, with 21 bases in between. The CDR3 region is CASSLGGGTENPDTQYF. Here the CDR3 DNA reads TGCGCCAGCAGCCTCGGAGGAGGGACAGAAAACCCAGATACGCAGTATTTT.

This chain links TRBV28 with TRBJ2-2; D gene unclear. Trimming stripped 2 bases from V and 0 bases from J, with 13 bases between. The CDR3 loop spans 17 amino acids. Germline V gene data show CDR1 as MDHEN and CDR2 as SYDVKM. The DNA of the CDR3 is TGTGCCAGCAGTTTAGGCTTTGGTTACCCGAACACCGGGGAGCTGTTTTTT. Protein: CASSLGFGYPNTGELFF.

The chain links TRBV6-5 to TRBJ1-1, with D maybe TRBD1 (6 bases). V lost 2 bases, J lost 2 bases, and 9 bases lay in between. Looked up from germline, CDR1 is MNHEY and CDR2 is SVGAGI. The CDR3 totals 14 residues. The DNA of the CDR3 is TGTGCCAGCAGTTACGGACAGTTCAACACTGAAGCTTTCTTT. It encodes CASSYGQFNTEAFF.

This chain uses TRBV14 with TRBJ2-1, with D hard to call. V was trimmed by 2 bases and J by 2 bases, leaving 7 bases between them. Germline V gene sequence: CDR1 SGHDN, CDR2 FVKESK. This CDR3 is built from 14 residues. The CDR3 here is CASSQPTTYNEQFF. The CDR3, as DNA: TGTGCCAGCAGCCAACCAACAACCTACAATGAGCAGTTCTTC.

Here the CDR3 reads CASSDRGQSYTF. The CDR3 region has the DNA TGTGCCAGCAGTGACAGGGGGCAAAGCTACACCTTC. This rearrangement joins TRBV2 to TRBJ1-2; 8 nucleotides align to TRBD1. The length of the CDR3 is 12 residues. Germline V gives CDR1 SNHLY, CDR2 FYNNEI. Losses at the gene ends were 3 bases for V and 9 bases for J; bases not matched to a gene: 3.

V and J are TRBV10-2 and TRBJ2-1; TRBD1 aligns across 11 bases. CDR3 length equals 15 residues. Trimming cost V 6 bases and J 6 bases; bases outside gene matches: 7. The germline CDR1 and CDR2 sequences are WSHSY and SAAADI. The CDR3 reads CASRADRGQVNEQFF. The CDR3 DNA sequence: TGCGCCAGCAGGGCGGACAGGGGGCAAGTCAATGAGCAGTTCTTC.

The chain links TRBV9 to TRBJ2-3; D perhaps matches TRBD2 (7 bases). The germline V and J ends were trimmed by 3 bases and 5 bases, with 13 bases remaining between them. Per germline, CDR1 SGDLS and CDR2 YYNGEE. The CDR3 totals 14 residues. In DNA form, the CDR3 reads TGTGCCAGCAGCGACCGGGGGGCCCTAGATACGCAGTATTTT. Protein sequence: CASSDRGALDTQYF.

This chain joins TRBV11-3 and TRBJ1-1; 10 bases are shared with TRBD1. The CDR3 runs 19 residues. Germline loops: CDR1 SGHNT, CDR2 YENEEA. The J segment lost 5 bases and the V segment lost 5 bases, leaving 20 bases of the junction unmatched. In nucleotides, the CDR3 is TGTGCCAGCAGCCCCCGGGAGGGACAGGGGCCCAGGATTTTGACTGAAGCTTTCTTT. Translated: CASSPREGQGPRILTEAFF.